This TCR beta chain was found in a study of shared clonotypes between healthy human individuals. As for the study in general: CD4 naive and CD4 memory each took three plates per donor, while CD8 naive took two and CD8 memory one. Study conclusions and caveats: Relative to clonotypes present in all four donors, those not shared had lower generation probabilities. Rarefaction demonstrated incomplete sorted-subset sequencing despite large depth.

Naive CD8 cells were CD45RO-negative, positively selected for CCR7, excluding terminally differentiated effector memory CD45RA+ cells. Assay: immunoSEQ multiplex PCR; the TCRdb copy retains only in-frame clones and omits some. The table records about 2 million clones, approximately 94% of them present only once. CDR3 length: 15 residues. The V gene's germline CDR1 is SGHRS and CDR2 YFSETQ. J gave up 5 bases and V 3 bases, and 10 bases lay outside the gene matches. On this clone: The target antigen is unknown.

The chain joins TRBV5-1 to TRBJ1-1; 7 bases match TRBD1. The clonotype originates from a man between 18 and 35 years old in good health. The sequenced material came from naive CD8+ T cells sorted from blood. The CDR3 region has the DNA TGCGCCAGCAGCTCTAAAGGGGGCGCAGGAACTGAAGCTTTCTTT. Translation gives CASSSKGGAGTEAFF.